The 32 T cell receptor beta chains presented below share a single source sample, sequenced in a study of cytomegalovirus exposure and HLA in healthy donors. Use of 60 Vbeta and 13 Jbeta primers characterized the PCR. The data were produced by immunoSEQ multiplex PCR, yet TCRdb's version contains in-frame clones alone and is incomplete. The table lists 90,000 to 120,000 clones, around 82% of them singletons. The sequenced sample was PBMCs. The source of these receptors is a woman in her 50s in good health and CMV-seropositive.

The V and J genes are TRBV19 and TRBJ1-2, with 10 bases that match TRBD1. V lost 6 bases, J lost 4 bases, and 11 bases stayed unmatched. The CDR3 totals 16 residues. In germline, CDR1 is LNHDA, CDR2 SQIVND (reference sequence). CDR3 loop: CASRAGQGTGFYGYTF. In DNA form, the CDR3 reads TGTGCCAGTAGGGCGGGACAGGGGACCGGCTTCTATGGCTACACCTTC.

The rearrangement uses TRBV5-5 and TRBJ1-3, with D tentatively TRBD1 (5 bases). Germline V gene lookup returns CDR1 SGHKS and CDR2 YYEKEE (reference sequence). The CDR3 runs 14 residues. Between the trimmed V and J ends, which lost 2 bases and 4 bases, there was a span of 10 bases. This CDR3 is CASSFQGGGNTIYF. CDR3 sequence (DNA): TGTGCCAGCAGCTTCCAGGGTGGAGGAAACACCATATATTTT.

On this clone itself: The junction departs from the called germline gene at one end, perhaps through a read error. The genes are TRBV7-9 and TRBJ1-1; D might be TRBD1 (6 bases). Germline CDR1 and CDR2: SEHNR and FQNEAQ (reference sequence). This CDR3 is built from 13 residues. The chain's CDR3 is CSSSVQGNTEAFF. The CDR3, as DNA: TGTTCCAGCAGCGTACAGGGGAACACTGAAGCTTTCTTT.

This clone was seen a few times. The rearrangement joins TRBV7-2 to TRBJ1-2; 7 nucleotides line up with TRBD1. J lost 4 bases, V lost 4 bases, and 3 bases had no gene match. Germline V gives CDR1 SGHTA, CDR2 FQGNSA. The CDR3 length is 13 residues. CDR3 bases: TGTGCCAGCAGCTGGGACAGCCTCTATGGCTACACCTTC. It translates to CASSWDSLYGYTF.

The count of this clone is one. This chain connects TRBV5-4 to TRBJ1-6; 8 nucleotides line up with TRBD1. This CDR3 is 15 amino acids long. V trimming: 4 bases; J trimming: 5 bases; junction bases outside the gene matches: 5. Germline lookup yields CDR1 SGHNT and CDR2 YYREEE (reference sequence). CDR3 nucleotide sequence: TGTGCCAGCAGCCCTGAACAGGGGGATAATTCACCCCTCCACTTT. It encodes CASSPEQGDNSPLHF.

The J gene is TRBJ2-7, the V gene TRBV30; TRBD2 aligns across 8 bases. CDR1 and CDR2 from the germline V gene are GTSNPN and SVGIG (reference sequence). CDR3 length equals 11 residues. The V segment lost 8 bases and the J segment 3 bases; nucleotides outside the gene matches: 3. The CDR3 sequence: CAAAGGYEQYF. The CDR3 DNA reads as TGTGCCGCCGCGGGGGGCTACGAGCAGTACTTC.

This chain links TRBV13 with TRBJ1-2; 7 bases are shared with TRBD1. V lost 5 bases and J lost 4; bases outside the gene matches: 10. Germline values: CDR1 PRHDT, CDR2 FYEKMQ (reference sequence). The CDR3 contains 15 residues. CDR3 protein: CASSRGTEQRYGYTF. The CDR3 DNA sequence: TGTGCCAGCAGCCGAGGGACAGAACAGCGCTATGGCTACACCTTC.

The chain employs TRBV6-5 and TRBJ1-1; 8 nucleotides agree with TRBD1. CDR3 length: 12 residues. V was pared by 6 bases and J by 12 bases, with 9 bases of the junction left unmatched. Germline values: CDR1 MNHEY, CDR2 SVGAGI. Written as DNA, the CDR3 is TGTGCCAGCAGCCTTCAGGGGGCTCCTACTTTCTTT. Protein product: CASSLQGAPTFF.

The chain uses TRBV30 and TRBJ1-1; weak D call: TRBD1 (5 bases). This CDR3 region has 16 residues. Trimming pared 1 base from V and 2 bases from J, leaving 17 bases between. Germline CDR1 is GTSNPN and CDR2 is SVGIG (reference sequence). In DNA, the CDR3 is TGTGCCTGGAGTGCACCGAACCGACAGAGAAACACTGAAGCTTTCTTT. It codes for CAWSAPNRQRNTEAFF.

The J gene is TRBJ2-1, the V gene TRBV27; D is possibly TRBD1 (6 bases). In germline, CDR1 is MNHEY, CDR2 SMNVEV (reference sequence). With 1 base removed from V and 4 bases from J, the gap between germline ends came to 11 bases. CDR3 length equals 15 residues. CDR3 DNA sequence: TGTGCCAGCAGTTTATTGCTGGGGGCTTACAATGAGCAGTTCTTC. Its translation: CASSLLLGAYNEQFF.

CDR3 coding DNA: TGTGCCACCCTCCCGGAGGGGAGTGGCTACACCTTC. Translated: CATLPEGSGYTF. This rearrangement joins TRBV2 to TRBJ1-2; maybe TRBD1 (5 bases). The V and J ends lost 10 bases and 7 bases respectively, with 16 bases between them. This CDR3 contains 12 residues. CDR1 and CDR2 from the germline V gene are SNHLY and FYNNEI. The variable domain in full, completed from reference TRBV2 and TRBJ1-2, reads EPEVTQTPSHQVTQMGQEVILRCVPISNHLYFYWYRQILGQKVEFLVSFYNNEISEKSEIFDDQFSVERPDGSNFTLKIRSTKLEDSAMYFCATLPEGSGYTFGSGTRLTVV.

This rearrangement joins TRBV5-1 to TRBJ2-5; D perhaps matches TRBD1 (6 bases). The J call may be in error: the DNA end matches TRBJ2-7 better. CDR3 length: 13 residues. Germline loops: CDR1 SGHRS, CDR2 YFSETQ. Written as DNA, the CDR3 is TGCGCCAGCAGACGACAGGAATCCTACGAGCAGTACTTC. The encoded protein is CASRRQESYEQYF.

This clone occurred once. The CDR3 DNA reads TGTGCCAGCAGCGTGGGACTAGCGCGAAACGAGCAGTACTTC. Protein sequence: CASSVGLARNEQYF. The chain is built from TRBV7-6 and TRBJ2-7, with 10 bases identical to TRBD2. V shed 5 bases and J 5 bases; nucleotides not matched to a gene: 6. Germline-derived CDR1 and CDR2 are SGHVS and FNYEAQ. CDR3 length: 14 amino acids.

The CDR3 nucleotides are TGCGCCAGCAGTCACCCCGGGACAGGGGACCACGAGCAGTACTTC. Its protein is CASSHPGTGDHEQYF. The V call is TRBV23-1, the J call TRBJ2-7, with 10 positions matching TRBD1. TRBV23-1 qualifies as an ORF whose function is uncertain. The CDR3 contains 15 residues. Trimming removed 3 bases from V and 5 bases from J; junction bases left unmatched: 7.

This clone showed up just a few times. The gene calls are TRBV25-1 and TRBJ2-6; D ambiguous. Per the germline V gene, CDR1 is MGHDK and CDR2 is SYGVNS. The CDR3 consists of 13 residues. Trimming took off 8 bases at V and 0 bases at J, with 5 bases between the two ends. The CDR3: CASSSSGANVLTF. DNA for the CDR3: TGTGCCAGCTCCAGCTCTGGGGCCAACGTCCTGACTTTC.

This chain links TRBV9 with TRBJ1-4; 9 bases are shared with TRBD1. The V and J ends lost 1 base and 8 bases, in that order; junction bases with no gene match: 6. The CDR3 spans 15 residues. In germline, CDR1 is SGDLS, CDR2 YYNGEE. The CDR3 nucleotides are TGTGCCAGCAGCGTATCTGGGACAGGGCGAGAAAAACTGTTTTTT. It translates to CASSVSGTGREKLFF.

The chain couples TRBV9 to TRBJ1-1; D gene ambiguous. CDR3 length equals 15 residues. CDR1 SGDLS and CDR2 YYNGEE come from the germline V gene. Deletions cut 0 bases from V and 1 base from J, with 10 bases between. Written as DNA, the CDR3 is TGTGCCAGCAGCGTAGTGGGCAGGCCGAACACTGAAGCTTTCTTT. Protein product: CASSVVGRPNTEAFF.

As concerns this clone: One end of the junction is discordant with germline, which a read error may explain. The chain carries TRBV9 and TRBJ1-4; D call uncertain. Per the germline V gene, CDR1 is SGDLS and CDR2 is YYNGEE. This CDR3 contains 15 residues. The DNA of the CDR3 is TGTGCCAGCAGCGTAGTTACGGGGTCTTACGAAAAGCTGTTTTTT. Protein: CASSVVTGSYEKLFF.

Comment on this clone: One junction end does not reproduce the germline sequence, and a read error may be involved. V is TRBV7-9 and J is TRBJ2-1, with 8 positions matching TRBD1. Germline CDR1 reads SEHNR; CDR2 reads FQNEAQ (reference sequence). The CDR3 contains 15 residues. The CDR3, as DNA: TGTTCCAGCAGCTTTGGGACAGGTGGTGGGAATGAGCAGTTCTTC. Its protein product is CSSSFGTGGGNEQFF.

This chain links TRBV6-6 with TRBJ2-2; TRBD1 matches 8 bases. Germline V gene lookup returns CDR1 MNHNY and CDR2 SVGAGI (reference sequence). With 6 bases clipped from V and 1 base from J, the junction kept 4 bases outside the gene matches. The CDR3 is made up of 15 amino acids. CDR3 in DNA: TGTGCCAGCAGGGTTGGACAGGGGAACACCGGGGAGCTGTTTTTT. It codes for CASRVGQGNTGELFF.

The chain is built from TRBV10-1 and TRBJ1-1; D not resolved. Trimming shortened V by 2 bases and J by 11 bases, and 12 bases separated the two germline ends. From germline, CDR1 is WNHNN and CDR2 SYGVQD (reference sequence). CDR3 length: 12 residues. DNA for the CDR3: TGCGCCAGCAGTGAGGTCCCGGGAGTGGCTTTCTTT. Translated: CASSEVPGVAFF.

The chain uses TRBV30 and TRBJ1-2; the match to TRBD1 covers 10 bases. Per germline, CDR1 GTSNPN and CDR2 SVGIG (reference sequence). The CDR3 spans 12 residues. V was clipped by 5 bases and J by 10 bases; unmatched bases: 7. CDR3 DNA sequence: TGTGCCTGGGGGGGACAGGGGATAGACTACACCTTC. It specifies CAWGGQGIDYTF.

The genes are TRBV5-4 and TRBJ2-5; 10 bases match TRBD2. Germline loops: CDR1 SGHNT, CDR2 YYREEE (reference sequence). Losses at the gene ends were 2 bases for V and 3 bases for J; bases not matched to a gene: 16. The CDR3 is 19 residues long. CDR3 DNA: TGTGCCAGCAGCTTAGGGCTAGCGGGGGTCAAAATGGGGAAAGAGACCCAGTACTTC. As protein: CASSLGLAGVKMGKETQYF.

This chain links TRBV10-1 with TRBJ2-7; D gene unclear. This CDR3 region has 13 residues. Germline V gene lookup returns CDR1 WNHNN and CDR2 SYGVQD (reference sequence). The V gene lost 0 bases and the J gene lost 3 bases, with 6 bases spanning the gap. The CDR3 bases are TGCGCCAGCAGTGAGTCGGCAGGCTACGAGCAGTACTTC. Amino acid sequence: CASSESAGYEQYF.

This sequence joins TRBV5-4 and TRBJ1-2; a weak D match, TRBD1 (6 bases). This CDR3 is 13 amino acids long. Trimming removed 4 bases from V and 6 bases from J, with 13 bases in between. Germline CDR1 reads SGHNT; CDR2 reads YYREEE (reference sequence). CDR3 residues: CASSQGTTDGYTF. The CDR3 DNA is TGTGCCAGCAGCCAGGGGACAACGGATGGCTACACCTTC.

V gene TRBV4-1 combines with J gene TRBJ2-1; 9 positions agree with TRBD2. V dropped 4 bases and J dropped 0; count of bases not matched to a gene: 4. CDR1 and CDR2 (germline): MGHRA, YSYEKL. The CDR3 loop spans 16 amino acids. The CDR3 loop is CASSPGLATSYNEQFF. The CDR3 DNA is TGCGCCAGCAGCCCCGGACTAGCGACCTCCTACAATGAGCAGTTCTTC.

The genes are TRBV19 and TRBJ2-1; 13 bases match TRBD2. CDR3 length equals 15 residues. V shed 9 bases, J shed 8 bases, and the junction held 10 bases outside the gene matches. From germline, CDR1 is LNHDA and CDR2 SQIVND (reference sequence). The CDR3: CASRTSGRGGDEQFF. CDR3 sequence (DNA): TGTGCCAGCCGGACTAGCGGGAGAGGGGGGGATGAGCAGTTCTTC. Supplemented by reference TRBV19 and TRBJ2-1, the full variable domain reads DGGITQSPKYLFRKEGQNVTLSCEQNLNHDAMYWYRQDPGQGLRLIYYSQIVNDFQKGDIAEGYSVSREKKESFPLTVTSAQKNPTAFYLCASRTSGRGGDEQFFGPGTRLTVL.

Worth noting for this clone: A junction end diverges from the germline sequence, so it may reflect a read error. The same CDR3 arises from other DNA sequences in this sample as well. The chain combines TRBV13 with TRBJ1-6, with D maybe TRBD1 (5 bases). Germline CDR1 PRHDT, CDR2 FYEKMQ (reference sequence). The length of the CDR3 is 16 residues. The DNA for the CDR3 is TGTGCCAGCAGCTTAGGCGGGGGGAGAAGGGGTTCACCCCTCCATTTT. This codes for CASSLGGGRRGSPLHF.

This clone turned up a few times. The rearrangement links TRBV2 to TRBJ2-7; D ambiguous. The length of the CDR3 is 13 residues. V lost 6 bases and J lost 3, with 12 bases in between. Looked up from germline, CDR1 is SNHLY and CDR2 is FYNNEI. Here the CDR3 reads CASRGDLIYEQYF. The CDR3 DNA sequence: TGTGCCAGCAGAGGAGACCTGATCTACGAGCAGTACTTC.

The chain is built from TRBV30 and TRBJ2-7, with D possibly matching TRBD1 (6 bases). With 0 bases removed from V and 3 bases from J, the gap between germline ends came to 15 bases. CDR1 and CDR2 (germline): GTSNPN, SVGIG (reference sequence). This CDR3 comprises 15 residues. The CDR3 DNA follows: TGTGCCTGGAGTGTTCCGTTGGGACACCACTACGAGCAGTACTTC. Translating it yields CAWSVPLGHHYEQYF.

The chain uses TRBV10-3 and TRBJ2-7, with D unresolved. CDR1 and CDR2 (germline): ENHRY, SYGVKD. V shed 0 bases and J shed 4 bases, with 4 bases lying between them. The length of the CDR3 is 12 residues. CDR3: CAISESRYEQYF. CDR3 coding DNA: TGTGCCATCAGTGAGTCCCGGTACGAGCAGTACTTC.

This rearrangement joins TRBV5-1 to TRBJ1-4; D ambiguous. There are 15 residues in the CDR3. Germline CDR1 reads SGHRS; CDR2 reads YFSETQ. The V and J ends lost 0 bases and 0 bases respectively, with 6 bases between them. CDR3 nucleotide sequence: TGCGCCAGCAGCTTGGGACAAGCAACTAATGAAAAACTGTTTTTT. Protein product: CASSLGQATNEKLFF.